These T cell receptor beta chains were read from a single sample in a study of blood T cell repertoires in COVID-19. This table comes from immunoSEQ multiplex PCR, and its TCRdb copy is limited to in-frame clones, with some not included. The sample lists approximately 180,000 clones; over 80% were seen once. Sequences were obtained from peripheral blood. These receptors were obtained from a woman in her thirties or forties with COVID-19, enrolled during active disease. Each CDR3 is given with its conserved first and last residue. A D gene is named only where the DNA matches it firmly. The size entry is marked missing in some rows and otherwise reads once, few, many or a size class.

clone_size,j_call,v_call,d_call,cdr3_aa,cdr3_nt
.,TRBJ1-5,TRBV19,.,CASTPGGNSNQPQHF,TGTGCCAGTACACCCGGGGGAAATAGCAATCAGCCCCAGCATTTT
few,TRBJ2-1,TRBV9,.,CASSLVGGFGYNEQFF,TGTGCCAGCAGCCTTGTTGGGGGGTTCGGATACAATGAGCAGTTCTTC
once,TRBJ2-2,TRBV24-1,TRBD2,CATSDLLGGGSHTGELFF,TGTGCCACCAGTGATTTGTTGGGGGGAGGGAGTCACACCGGGGAGCTGTTTTTT
.,TRBJ1-2,TRBV2,.,CASIPEKTNYGYTF,TGTGCCAGCATCCCCGAGAAAACTAACTATGGCTACACCTTC
.,TRBJ2-3,TRBV19,TRBD2,CASSISAGGPDTQYF,TGTGCCAGTAGTATATCGGCGGGGGGCCCAGATACGCAGTATTTT
.,TRBJ1-2,TRBV27,.,CASSFAGYGYTF,TGTGCCAGCAGTTTCGCGGGTTATGGCTACACCTTC
.,TRBJ2-7,TRBV2,.,CASSTEGGYEQYF,TGTGCCAGCAGCACCGAAGGAGGTTACGAGCAGTACTTC
.,TRBJ1-1,TRBV5-6,.,CASSPDGGVTEAFF,TGTGCCAGCAGCCCGGACGGGGGGGTCACTGAAGCTTTCTTT
.,TRBJ2-7,TRBV7-9,.,CASKEARQETYEQYF,TGTGCCAGCAAGGAAGCGAGACAGGAGACCTACGAGCAGTACTTC
.,TRBJ1-1,TRBV12-5,.,CASGLGGTEAFF,TGTGCTAGTGGCCTGGGGGGTACTGAAGCTTTCTTT
.,TRBJ2-1,TRBV7-9,TRBD1,CASSLGTGVNEQFF,TGTGCCAGCAGCTTGGGGACAGGGGTCAATGAGCAGTTCTTC
.,TRBJ2-2,TRBV7-9,.,CASSARYSSGELFF,TGTGCCAGCAGCGCCCGATATAGCTCGGGGGAGCTGTTTTTT
.,TRBJ2-1,TRBV5-1,TRBD2,CASSPGLAGVNEQFF,TGCGCCAGCAGCCCGGGACTAGCGGGAGTGAATGAGCAGTTCTTC
.,TRBJ2-5,TRBV6-5,.,CASTRGGAETQYF,TGTGCCAGCACCAGGGGTGGAGCAGAGACCCAGTACTTC
.,TRBJ2-7,TRBV30,.,CAWSINSGCIHKEQYF,TGTGCCTGGAGTATTAACAGCGGGTGTATCCACAAAGAGCAGTACTTC
.,TRBJ1-1,TRBV7-9,.,CASTSDLGGPGDTEAFF,TGTGCCAGCACCTCAGACTTGGGAGGGCCGGGGGACACTGAAGCTTTCTTT
.,TRBJ2-2,TRBV7-8,TRBD1,CASSYGLTGMNTGELFF,TGTGCCAGCAGCTACGGATTGACAGGGATGAACACCGGGGAGCTGTTTTTT
.,TRBJ2-5,TRBV6-5,TRBD1,CASGDRVVETQYF,TGTGCCAGCGGGGACAGGGTAGTTGAGACCCAGTACTTC
few,TRBJ1-1,TRBV4-1,TRBD1,CASSQDWGQHSEAFF,TGCGCCAGCAGCCAAGATTGGGGACAGCACTCTGAAGCTTTCTTT